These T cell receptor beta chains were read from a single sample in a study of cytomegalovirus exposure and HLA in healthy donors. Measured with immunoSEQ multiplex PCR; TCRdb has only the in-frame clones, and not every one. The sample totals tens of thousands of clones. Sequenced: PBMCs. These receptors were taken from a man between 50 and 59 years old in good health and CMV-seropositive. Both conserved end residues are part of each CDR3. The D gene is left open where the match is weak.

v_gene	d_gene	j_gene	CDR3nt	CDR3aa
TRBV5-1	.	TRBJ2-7	TGCGCCAGCAGCCGCGACGGAGCCTACGAGCAGTACTTC	CASSRDGAYEQYF
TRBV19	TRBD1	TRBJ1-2	TGTGCCAGTAGTAACCCTGGACAGGGGGGCTATGGCTACACCTTC	CASSNPGQGGYGYTF
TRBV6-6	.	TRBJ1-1	TGTGCCAGCAGTTACGACACAGGGAACACTGAAGCTTTCTTT	CASSYDTGNTEAFF
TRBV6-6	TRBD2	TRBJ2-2	TGTGCCACCCAGCGGGAGCACACCGGGGAGCTGTTTTTT	CATQREHTGELFF
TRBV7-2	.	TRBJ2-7	TGTGCCAGCAGCTTCATAGCGGATTACGCCTACGAGCAGTACTTC	CASSFIADYAYEQYF
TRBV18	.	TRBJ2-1	TGTGCCAGCTCACCTCAATTAGGGACAAGGAACAATGAGCAGTTCTTC	CASSPQLGTRNNEQFF
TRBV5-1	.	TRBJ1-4	TGCGCCAGCAGCTTCGCGGAACCGGGAGAAAAACTGTTTTTT	CASSFAEPGEKLFF
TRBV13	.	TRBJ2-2	TGTGCCAGCAGCTTAGGGGGGCCGAACACCGGGGAGCTGTTTTTT	CASSLGGPNTGELFF
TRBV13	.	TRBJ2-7	TGTGCCAGCAGCCCGGACTGGGGGGAACCCTACGAGCAGTACTTC	CASSPDWGEPYEQYF
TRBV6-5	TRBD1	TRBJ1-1	TGTGCCAGCAGCCCCTTCTCAGGGGGGAGCACTGAAGCTTTCTTT	CASSPFSGGSTEAFF
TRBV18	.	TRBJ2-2	TGTGCCAGCTCACCATTTTGGTCTATGACAACCGGGGAGCTGTTTTTT	CASSPFWSMTTGELFF
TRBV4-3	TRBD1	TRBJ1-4	TGCGCCAGCAGCCTCGACAGGGACGTCGGTAATGAAAAACTGTTTTTT	CASSLDRDVGNEKLFF
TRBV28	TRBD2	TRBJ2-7	TGTGCCAGCAGTTTATTTGGCGGGAGATACGAGCAGTACTTC	CASSLFGGRYEQYF
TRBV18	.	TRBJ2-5	TGTGCCAGCTCTTTGTGGGCAGATCAAGAGACCCGGTACTTC	CASSLWADQETRYF
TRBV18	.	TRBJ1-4	TGTGCCAGTCCTTATATTGGACAGAGGAATGAAAAACTGTTTTTT	CASPYIGQRNEKLFF
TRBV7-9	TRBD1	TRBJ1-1	TGTGCCAGCAGCTTCTTTGGACAGGGGGTCGGACCGAACACTGAAGCTTTCTTT	CASSFFGQGVGPNTEAFF
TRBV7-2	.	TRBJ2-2	TGTGCCAGCGCGCCCTACTTCAGGACCGGGGAGCTGTTTTTT	CASAPYFRTGELFF
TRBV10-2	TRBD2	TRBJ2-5	TGCGCCAGCAGTGAGTCCGCGGGAGCGGAGACCCAGTACTTC	CASSESAGAETQYF
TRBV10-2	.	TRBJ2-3	TGCGCCAGCAGTAAACCGGGACTCGGAACAGATACGCAGTATTTT	CASSKPGLGTDTQYF
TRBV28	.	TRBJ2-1	TGTGCCAGCACCTCGGTAGGGAGACCTACCCTCTTC	CASTSVGRPTLF
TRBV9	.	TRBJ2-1	TGTGCCAGCAGCGTAGGAGGAGGGGGACTAAGCTACAATGAGCAGTTCTTC	CASSVGGGGLSYNEQFF
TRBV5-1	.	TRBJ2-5	TGCGCCAGCAGCGGGAGGACAGGAGTCATGGAGACCCAGTACTTC	CASSGRTGVMETQYF
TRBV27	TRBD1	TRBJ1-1	TGTGCCAGCAGTTCGCAGGGGGCTGGGGACACTGAAGCTTTCTTT	CASSSQGAGDTEAFF
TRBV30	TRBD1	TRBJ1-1	TGTGCCTGGAACTTACCGGGGACAGAGAACACTGAAGCTTTCTTT	CAWNLPGTENTEAFF
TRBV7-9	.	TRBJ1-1	TGTGCCAGCAGCCGAGCCCAGGGAGGCACTGAAGCTTTCTTT	CASSRAQGGTEAFF
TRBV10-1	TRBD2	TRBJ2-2	TGCGCCAGCAGTCAGGGCGGGAGCACCGGGGAGCTGTTTTTT	CASSQGGSTGELFF
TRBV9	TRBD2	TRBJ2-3	TGTGCCAGCAGCGTAGGTATTAGCGGGAGCACAGATACGCAGTATTTT	CASSVGISGSTDTQYF
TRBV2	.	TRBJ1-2	TGCGCCAGCCTCCAAAGGGACTGGGGCATAAGTGGCTACACCTTC	CASLQRDWGISGYTF
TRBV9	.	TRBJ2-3	TGTGCCAGCAGCGTAGCTACTTCCGCGGAGACGCAGTATTTT	CASSVATSAETQYF
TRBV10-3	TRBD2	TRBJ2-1	TGTGCCATCAGACATTCTAGCGGGAGTGTATACAATGAGCAGTTCTTC	CAIRHSSGSVYNEQFF
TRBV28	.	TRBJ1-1	TGTGCCAGCTACCGATTGACAGCTGAAGCTTTCTTT	CASYRLTAEAFF
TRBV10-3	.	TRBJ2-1	TGTGCCATCAGTGAAGCGCCAGGGACAAACTACAATGAGCAGTTCTTC	CAISEAPGTNYNEQFF